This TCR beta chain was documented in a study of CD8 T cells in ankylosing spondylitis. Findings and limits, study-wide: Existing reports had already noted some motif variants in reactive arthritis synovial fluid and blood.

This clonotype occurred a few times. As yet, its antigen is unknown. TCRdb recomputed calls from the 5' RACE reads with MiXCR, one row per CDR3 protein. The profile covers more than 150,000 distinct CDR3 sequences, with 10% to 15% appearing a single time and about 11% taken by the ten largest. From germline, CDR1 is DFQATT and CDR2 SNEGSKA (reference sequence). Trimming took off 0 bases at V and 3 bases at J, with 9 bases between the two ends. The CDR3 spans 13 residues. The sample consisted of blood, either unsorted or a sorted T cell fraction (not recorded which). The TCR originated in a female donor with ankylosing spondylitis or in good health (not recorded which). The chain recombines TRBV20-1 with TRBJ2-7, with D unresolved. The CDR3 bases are TGCAGTGCTAGAGATAGGATTTTCTACGAGCAGTACTTC. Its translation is CSARDRIFYEQYF.